This TCR beta chain was recovered during a study of a mutant IDH1 vaccine in newly diagnosed glioma listed by TCRdb under 2021. In the study overall: In the chemotherapy-containing groups, vaccination started alongside temozolomide cycles, whereas in patients who had radiotherapy alone it started 4-6 weeks after radiotherapy. The approximately 30 treated patients were approximately 60% male and around 38% female, with a mean age of about 43 years. Before enrollment, most patients had been given radiochemotherapy with temozolomide as standard therapy, while the rest had received either radiotherapy alone or temozolomide alone. Visit V12 was the week-35 safety follow-up and visit V13 was the week-47 end of study. Peripheral blood was drawn at six visits: V03 (baseline), V05, V07, V10, V12 and V13. For exploratory analyses, about 25 treated patients had longitudinal TCRB deep sequencing done wherever samples were available. On the study overall, not on this receptor specifically: Across multiple MHC alleles, vaccine-induced immune responses were seen in nearly 95% of patients. It was noted by the authors that analyses of patient blood samples could not be reproduced owing to sample limitations. PBMC samples for TCRB deep sequencing were selected based on availability. Pseudoprogression seemed to be unrelated to changes in the top peripheral T cell clonotypes found by TCRB sequencing.

Library preparation used the immunoSEQ multiplex PCR assay. The hsTCRB Kit was used according to the manufacturer's protocol to amplify rearranged TCR beta chain sequences. An Illumina MiSeq was used to sequence the TCRB libraries. The source study handled its data this way. Demultiplexing, trimming and gene mapping were performed with the kit vendor's proprietary platform. What TCRdb holds here is the immuneACCESS table cut down to in-frame rearrangements. Part of the clones is not present; checked against another copy, under half of the missing clones reflect an unresolved V gene, and the others are unexplained. V and J calls and clone size follow that table, whereas D and trimming were derived from the DNA. The sample table lists 29,000 or so clones, more than 75% of them with a count of one. The ten largest clones add up to 6% to 9.5% of the sample. In regard to this clone: It has no known antigen specificity. The record has no base qualities; no much larger clone is one base away.

The germline V gene (reference sequence) yields SGHKS for CDR1 and YYEKEE for CDR2. The CDR3 has 18 amino acids, counting the end cysteine and phenylalanine. The retained sequence is limited to the CDR3, 54 bases, with the frame set at the first base. Trimming removed 0 bases from V and 2 bases from J, leaving 18 bases between the germline ends. Per the publication, the time point label means: week 35, safety follow-up. Each vaccine dose, consisting of 300 ug of a 20-mer mutant IDH1 peptide in Montanide, was administered subcutaneously with topical imiquimod. Patients received eight vaccinations in weeks 1, 3, 5, 7, 11, 15, 19 and 23, corresponding to visits V03 through V10. Newly diagnosed WHO grade 3 or 4 IDH1-mutant astrocytomas showing loss of nuclear ATRX were present in the donors. The samples were drawn from NOA16, a multicentre, single-arm, open-label phase I trial in Germany that tested a mutant IDH1 peptide vaccine in humans for the first time. The DNeasy Blood and Tissue Kit was used to extract genomic DNA from EDTA blood for TCRB sequencing.

The sequencing used PBMCs, collected from a glioma patient whose treatment included an IDH1 peptide vaccine. This clonotype was obtained from a man aged 45-60 years with glioma. The chain was built from TRBV5-5 and TRBJ2-1; the D gene could be TRBD1 or TRBD2, each one agreeing over 7 bases. The nucleotide sequence reads as follows: TGTGCCAGCAGCTTGGCCAGGGGGGGGCCTCCAACCTACAATGAGCAGTTCTTC. Its translation is CASSLARGGPPTYNEQFF. Where the CDR3 stops, the reference TRBV5-5 and TRBJ2-1 genes take over; the full variable domain is DAGVTQSPTHLIKTRGQQVTLRCSPISGHKSVSWYQQVLGQGPQFIFQYYEKEERGRGNFPDRFSARQFPNYSSELNVNALLLGDSALYLCASSLARGGPPTYNEQFFGPGTRLTVL.